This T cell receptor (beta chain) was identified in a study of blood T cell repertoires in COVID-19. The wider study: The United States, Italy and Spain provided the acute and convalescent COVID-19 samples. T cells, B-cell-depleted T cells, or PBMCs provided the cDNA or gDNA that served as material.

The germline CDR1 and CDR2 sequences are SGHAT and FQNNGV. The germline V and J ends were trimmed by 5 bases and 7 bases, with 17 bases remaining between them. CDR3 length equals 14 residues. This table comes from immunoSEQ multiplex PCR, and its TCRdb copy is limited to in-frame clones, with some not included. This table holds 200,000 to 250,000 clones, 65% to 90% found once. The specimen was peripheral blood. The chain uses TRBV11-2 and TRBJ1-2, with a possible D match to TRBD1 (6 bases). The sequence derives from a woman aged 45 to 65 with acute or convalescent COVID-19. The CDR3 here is CASSEGGDTLGYTF. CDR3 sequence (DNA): TGTGCCAGCAGCGAGGGGGGGGACACCCTTGGCTACACCTTC.